Following are 18 T cell receptor beta chains from one sample sequenced in a study of beta chain features in type 1 diabetes. Expressed TCRB transcripts were sequenced because the isolated RNA had all been reverse transcribed beforehand. TCRdb keeps only in-frame clones here, not all; method: immunoSEQ multiplex PCR. Found here are almost 250,000 clones, approximately 14% of them singletons; the top ten hold 0.026%. The specimen was naive CD4+ T cells from blood. These receptors came from a woman aged 40 to 50 in good health.

This clone was recorded a few times. The V and J genes are TRBV6-1 and TRBJ2-2; D is unclear. The length of the CDR3 is 15 residues. V was shortened by 0 bases and J by 2 bases, with 7 bases between the two germline ends. Germline CDR1 is MNHNS and CDR2 is SASEGT. CDR3 sequence: CASSEAARNTGELFF. The CDR3 DNA follows: TGTGCCAGCAGTGAAGCTGCGCGCAACACCGGGGAGCTGTTTTTT.

The chain links TRBV28 to TRBJ2-3; D is possibly TRBD1 (6 bases). CDR3 length equals 16 residues. V shed 5 bases and J shed 3 bases, with 18 bases lying between them. CDR1 is MDHEN and CDR2 is SYDVKM in the germline V gene. The CDR3 DNA reads as TGTGCCAGCAGTGAAAACGTACAGGGAAGAACAGATACGCAGTATTTT. Its translation is CASSENVQGRTDTQYF.

This chain uses TRBV1 with TRBJ1-1; TRBD1 is taken as the D call from the table, unchecked against the DNA. TRBV1 is a listed pseudogene. The CDR3 is 16 residues long. CDR3 coding DNA: TGCACCAGCAGCCAAGATACCGCAGGACACCCATTGGAGGCTTTCTTT. It codes for CTSSQDTAGHPLEAFF.

The rearrangement joins TRBV7-9 to TRBJ2-5; D may be TRBD1 (6 bases). Germline CDR1 and CDR2: SEHNR and FQNEAQ (reference sequence). The CDR3 contains 13 residues. Trimming took 4 bases from V and 2 from J, leaving 8 bases between them. Here the CDR3 reads CASSSDRQETQYF. CDR3 bases: TGTGCCAGCAGCTCGGACAGACAAGAGACCCAGTACTTC.

In its sample, this clone was seen a few times. The chain carries TRBV7-8 and TRBJ2-4; 9 nucleotides agree with TRBD1. Germline assignment: CDR1 SGHVS and CDR2 FQNEAQ. V was clipped by 4 bases and J by 5 bases; unmatched bases: 6. The CDR3 runs to 15 residues. The CDR3 sequence: CASSSLWDRENIQYF. CDR3 sequence (DNA): TGTGCCAGCAGCTCCCTTTGGGACAGGGAAAACATTCAGTACTTC.

This clone was detected a few times. V usage is TRBV5-4 and J usage is TRBJ2-1; 10 nucleotides align to TRBD2. Germline values: CDR1 SGHNT, CDR2 YYREEE (reference sequence). This CDR3 region has 19 residues. Germline trimming cut 3 bases from V and 4 bases from J; bases unmatched to any gene: 16. The CDR3 reads CASSSRGRSSGGTYNEQFF. CDR3 DNA: TGTGCCAGCAGCTCCCGGGGGCGCTCTAGCGGGGGAACATACAATGAGCAGTTCTTC.

In its sample, this clone was seen a few times. The chain employs TRBV5-6 and TRBJ2-2; 7 bases align to TRBD2. Germline V gives CDR1 SGHDT, CDR2 YYEEEE. The CDR3 covers 15 residues. The J segment lost 6 bases and the V segment lost 0 bases, leaving 5 bases of the junction unmatched. The CDR3 here is CASSLGSGVAGELFF. CDR3 nucleotides: TGTGCCAGCAGCTTGGGCAGCGGGGTGGCCGGGGAGCTGTTTTTT.

This sequence joins TRBV5-1 and TRBJ2-2; 9 bases are a match to TRBD2. The CDR3 is 16 residues long. V was clipped by 1 base and J by 5 bases; unmatched bases: 6. The germline V gene has CDR1 SGHRS and CDR2 YFSETQ. The chain's CDR3 is CASSLLAGVRTGELFF. Written as DNA, the CDR3 is TGCGCCAGCAGCTTGTTAGCGGGGGTACGAACCGGGGAGCTGTTTTTT. Full variable domain (missing parts from reference TRBV5-1 and TRBJ2-2): KAGVTQTPRYLIKTRGQQVTLSCSPISGHRSVSWYQQTPGQGLQFLFEYFSETQRNKGNFPGRFSGRQFSNSRSEMNVSTLELGDSALYLCASSLLAGVRTGELFFGEGSRLTVL.

The sample holds a few counts of this clone. CDR3 sequence (DNA): TGTGCCAGCAGCTTAGGGGACAGTTACTCCTACGAGCAGTACTTC. Its translation: CASSLGDSYSYEQYF. This sequence joins TRBV7-9 and TRBJ2-7; 7 bases are a match to TRBD1. J was trimmed by 0 bases and V by 1 base; bases with no gene match: 3. Germline V gene data show CDR1 as SEHNR and CDR2 as FQNEAQ (reference sequence). This CDR3 has 15 residues.

The CDR3 protein is CASSGSRGPNEQFF. The CDR3 bases are TGTGCCAGCAGCGGCTCCAGGGGGCCGAATGAGCAGTTCTTC. The chain joins TRBV6-5 to TRBJ2-1; 8 bases map to TRBD1. Germline V gives CDR1 MNHEY, CDR2 SVGAGI. The CDR3 contains 14 residues. The V segment lost 6 bases and the J segment 7 bases; nucleotides outside the gene matches: 8.

For this clone: Other DNA sequences of this sample code for an identical CDR3. This chain uses TRBV5-1 with TRBJ2-1; 14 positions agree with TRBD2. V was pared by 0 bases and J by 0 bases, with 2 bases of the junction left unmatched. CDR3 length equals 18 residues. Germline V gives CDR1 SGHRS, CDR2 YFSETQ. The CDR3 sequence: CASSLGLAGGGSYNEQFF. The CDR3 nucleotides read TGCGCCAGCAGCTTGGGACTAGCGGGGGGGGGCTCCTACAATGAGCAGTTCTTC. Based on the CDR3 plus reference TRBV5-1 and TRBJ2-1, the full variable domain is KAGVTQTPRYLIKTRGQQVTLSCSPISGHRSVSWYQQTPGQGLQFLFEYFSETQRNKGNFPGRFSGRQFSNSRSEMNVSTLELGDSALYLCASSLGLAGGGSYNEQFFGPGTRLTVL.

The V and J genes are TRBV14 and TRBJ2-2, with TRBD1 matching 7 bases. The CDR3 spans 15 residues. Germline lookup yields CDR1 SGHDN and CDR2 FVKESK. The V and J ends lost 4 bases and 2 bases, in that order; junction bases with no gene match: 4. CDR3 DNA sequence: TGTGCCAGCAGCCGAGTAGGGGGCAACACCGGGGAGCTGTTTTTT. Protein: CASSRVGGNTGELFF. The full variable domain, in which reference TRBV14 and TRBJ2-2 provide the parts outside the CDR3, is EAGVTQFPSHSVIEKGQTVTLRCDPISGHDNLYWYRRVMGKEIKFLLHFVKESKQDESGMPNNRFLAERTGGTYSTLKVQPAELEDSGVYFCASSRVGGNTGELFFGEGSRLTVL.

Only a few counts were recorded for this clone. The rearrangement links TRBV5-1 to TRBJ2-1; D is possibly TRBD1 (6 bases). Trimming pared 4 bases from V and 4 bases from J, leaving 15 bases between. This CDR3 region has 15 residues. Germline lookup yields CDR1 SGHRS and CDR2 YFSETQ. CDR3 protein: CASSPVQGRYNEQFF. CDR3 sequence (DNA): TGCGCCAGCAGCCCCGTGCAGGGGCGATACAATGAGCAGTTCTTC.

This clone has just a few counts. The chain joins TRBV7-6 to TRBJ2-7, with 8 bases fitting TRBD2. The CDR3 is made up of 15 amino acids. The J segment lost 0 bases and the V segment lost 3 bases, leaving 4 bases of the junction unmatched. Germline V gene sequence: CDR1 SGHVS, CDR2 FNYEAQ. CDR3 sequence: CASSLGAGGSYEQYF. The CDR3 coding sequence is TGTGCCAGCAGCTTGGGTGCGGGGGGCTCCTACGAGCAGTACTTC.

V is TRBV13 and J is TRBJ2-4, with 11 nucleotides matching TRBD2. CDR3 length: 12 amino acids. V was clipped by 4 bases and J by 14 bases; unmatched bases: 4. In germline, CDR1 is PRHDT, CDR2 FYEKMQ (reference sequence). The CDR3 here is CASSSLAGEEYF. CDR3 DNA: TGTGCCAGCAGCTCACTAGCGGGGGAGGAGTACTTC. The entire variable domain, with the rest obtained from reference TRBV13 and TRBJ2-4, is as follows: AAGVIQSPRHLIKEKRETATLKCYPIPRHDTVYWYQQGPGQDPQFLISFYEKMQSDKGSIPDRFSAQQFSDYHSELNMSSLELGDSALYFCASSSLAGEEYFGAGTRLSVL.

The chain employs TRBV6-6 and TRBJ1-2; 10 positions match TRBD1. Germline trimming cut 10 bases from V and 2 bases from J; bases unmatched to any gene: 4. The V gene's germline CDR1 is MNHNY and CDR2 SVGAGI (reference sequence). This CDR3 has 13 residues. The CDR3 DNA follows: TGTGCCACCGTGGACAGGGGGAACTATGGCTACACCTTC. Encoded protein: CATVDRGNYGYTF.

This clone was recorded only once. The CDR3 DNA reads TGTGCCACCAGCAGAGATCTAGTATCCGACGCCGGGGAGCTGTTTTTT. This codes for CATSRDLVSDAGELFF. V and J are TRBV15 and TRBJ2-2, with D unclear. The CDR3 runs 16 residues. Trimming took off 0 bases at V and 6 bases at J, with 14 bases between the two ends. In germline, CDR1 is LNHNV, CDR2 YYDKDF (reference sequence).

The rearrangement uses TRBV7-8 and TRBJ2-7; maybe TRBD1 (6 bases). V lost 1 base and J 3 bases, leaving 10 bases between the germline ends. Germline CDR1 is SGHVS and CDR2 is FQNEAQ. The CDR3 loop spans 14 amino acids. The CDR3 sequence is CASSLGHRDYEQYF. Here the CDR3 DNA reads TGTGCCAGCAGCTTAGGCCACAGGGACTACGAGCAGTACTTC.